The next 27 T cell receptor beta chains were all read from a single sample in a study of blood T cell repertoires in COVID-19. Only in-frame clones appear in the TCRdb table, and some are missing; sequencing was by immunoSEQ multiplex PCR. The sample records fewer than 250,000 clones, 92% being singletons. The sequencing sample was made of peripheral blood. These receptors were collected from a man in his sixties with COVID-19, enrolled during active disease.

This chain links TRBV10-1 with TRBJ2-1; weak D call: TRBD2 (5 bases). The CDR3 sequence is 13 residues long. V lost 8 bases and J lost 7, with 15 bases in between. CDR1 WNHNN and CDR2 SYGVQD come from the germline V gene (reference sequence). For the CDR3, the DNA is TGCGCCAGCCAGAGGGCCCCGAGGAATGAGCAGTTCTTC. Amino acid sequence: CASQRAPRNEQFF.

The V gene is TRBV6-5, the J gene TRBJ2-7, with D possibly TRBD1 on 6 matching bases. This CDR3 is 15 amino acids long. Trimming removed 0 bases from V and 6 bases from J, with 15 bases in between. From germline, CDR1 is MNHEY and CDR2 SVGAGI. CDR3 nucleotides: TGTGCCAGCAGTTACTCGAGACAGGCGGTAGGCGAGCAGTACTTC. This encodes CASSYSRQAVGEQYF.

This rearrangement joins TRBV6-5 to TRBJ1-1; D ambiguous. V lost 2 bases and J 1 base, leaving 11 bases between the germline ends. Germline CDR1 is MNHEY and CDR2 is SVGAGI. This CDR3 is built from 15 residues. The DNA of the CDR3 is TGTGCCAGCAGTTACGGGCGGGCAACGAACACTGAAGCTTTCTTT. Translated, it gives CASSYGRATNTEAFF.

The chain combines TRBV19 with TRBJ1-2; TRBD1 matches at 7 bases. Per the germline V gene, CDR1 is LNHDA and CDR2 is SQIVND (reference sequence). With 6 bases clipped from V and 7 bases from J, the junction kept 14 bases outside the gene matches. The CDR3 is 15 amino acids. The CDR3 coding sequence is TGTGCCAGTAGCACCACAGGGGAGTGGCTTGGTGGCTACACCTTC. Its translation is CASSTTGEWLGGYTF.

The chain links TRBV2 to TRBJ1-2; 7 nucleotides align to TRBD1. There are 14 residues in the CDR3. V was clipped by 0 bases and J by 4 bases; unmatched bases: 2. Looked up from germline, CDR1 is SNHLY and CDR2 is FYNNEI. Here the CDR3 DNA reads TGTGCCAGCAGTGAAGCTCGGACAGGCTATGGCTACACCTTC. Protein sequence: CASSEARTGYGYTF.

This chain uses TRBV5-1 with TRBJ1-1, with 10 nucleotides matching TRBD1. Germline assignment: CDR1 SGHRS and CDR2 YFSETQ. Trimming removed 3 bases from V and 10 bases from J; junction bases left unmatched: 9. There are 14 residues in the CDR3. This CDR3 is CASSSTGGTFGAFF. The CDR3 DNA reads as TGCGCCAGCAGCTCGACAGGGGGCACCTTCGGAGCTTTCTTT.

DNA for the CDR3: TGCAGCGTTGAAGCAGGGCGGTGGAATGAGCAGTTCTTC. Its protein is CSVEAGRWNEQFF. The J gene is TRBJ2-1, the V gene TRBV29-1; D is perhaps TRBD1 (5 bases). CDR3 length equals 13 residues. Trimming took off 1 base at V and 7 bases at J, with 11 bases between the two ends. CDR1 and CDR2 from the germline V gene are SQVTM and ANQGSEA.

This chain joins TRBV18 and TRBJ2-7; 9 bases line up with TRBD1. The ends lost 3 bases at V and 4 bases at J; junction bases unmatched: 4. This CDR3 comprises 14 residues. Per germline, CDR1 KGHSH and CDR2 LQKENI. This CDR3 is CASSPPDRGYEQYF. The DNA of the CDR3 is TGTGCCAGCTCACCCCCGGACAGGGGATACGAGCAGTACTTC.

The chain joins TRBV20-1 to TRBJ2-3; TRBD1 might be the D (5 bases). V dropped 3 bases and J dropped 3 bases, with 16 bases sitting between them. The CDR3 runs 15 residues. CDR1 and CDR2 (germline): DFQATT, SNEGSKA (reference sequence). The CDR3 DNA follows: TGCAGTGCTAGTGATCCCAAGGGGCCGACAGATACGCAGTATTTT. Its translation is CSASDPKGPTDTQYF.

The genes are TRBV5-5 and TRBJ1-1; tentatively, D is TRBD1 (6 bases). Trimming took off 0 bases at V and 11 bases at J, with 20 bases between the two ends. CDR1 and CDR2 from the germline V gene are SGHKS and YYEKEE (reference sequence). The CDR3 has 15 amino acids. CDR3 region: CASSLEGIGLQGAFF. The DNA of the CDR3 is TGTGCCAGCAGCTTGGAAGGTATTGGGCTCCAGGGGGCTTTCTTT. Full variable domain (remainder filled in from reference TRBV5-5 and TRBJ1-1): DAGVTQSPTHLIKTRGQQVTLRCSPISGHKSVSWYQQVLGQGPQFIFQYYEKEERGRGNFPDRFSARQFPNYSSELNVNALLLGDSALYLCASSLEGIGLQGAFFGQGTRLTVV.

The chain joins TRBV7-9 to TRBJ2-3, with TRBD2 identical over 13 bases. Germline values: CDR1 SEHNR, CDR2 FQNEAQ (reference sequence). This CDR3 comprises 16 residues. The ends lost 6 bases at V and 4 bases at J; junction bases unmatched: 7. The CDR3 DNA is TGTGCCAGCAGGCGACTAGCGGGGGGCGTGGCAGATACGCAGTATTTT. The encoded protein is CASRRLAGGVADTQYF.

This rearrangement joins TRBV5-1 to TRBJ1-5, with a tentative D call TRBD1 (5 bases). The V gene's germline CDR1 is SGHRS and CDR2 YFSETQ. The V and J ends lost 0 bases and 4 bases respectively, with 11 bases between them. The CDR3 is 15 residues long. CDR3 DNA: TGCGCCAGCAGCTTGGATGGACAAGCAAATCAGCCCCAGCATTTT. Its translation: CASSLDGQANQPQHF.

This chain uses TRBV28 with TRBJ1-3; D ambiguous. Germline CDR1 and CDR2: MDHEN and SYDVKM. The CDR3 totals 15 residues. Trimming took 6 bases from V and 0 from J, leaving 12 bases between them. The CDR3: CASSRDTNSGNTIYF. The CDR3 DNA sequence: TGTGCCAGCAGCCGAGACACAAACTCTGGAAACACCATATATTTT.

V and J are TRBV2 and TRBJ2-7; 11 bases align to TRBD2. In germline, CDR1 is SNHLY, CDR2 FYNNEI. This CDR3 spans 17 amino acids. J lost 0 bases, V lost 4 bases, and 8 bases had no gene match. The CDR3 DNA follows: TGTGCCAGCAGTGCCGGACTAGCGGGTAGGCTCTCCTACGAGCAGTACTTC. It encodes CASSAGLAGRLSYEQYF.

The chain links TRBV27 to TRBJ2-1; 7 bases align to TRBD2. Trimming at V came to 5 bases and at J to 7 bases, leaving 23 bases not matched to a gene. CDR3 length: 19 residues. Germline CDR1 MNHEY, CDR2 SMNVEV (reference sequence). The CDR3 sequence is CASSPMGGLESGVRNEQFF. CDR3 DNA: TGTGCCAGCAGTCCAATGGGAGGGCTGGAATCGGGAGTGCGGAATGAGCAGTTCTTC.

This chain connects TRBV5-1 to TRBJ2-1, with D perhaps TRBD2 (5 bases). V was cut by 4 bases and J by 4 bases, with 15 bases left in between. The germline V gene has CDR1 SGHRS and CDR2 YFSETQ. The CDR3 length is 15 residues. CDR3 amino acids: CASSPMVSGYNEQFF. The CDR3 nucleotides read TGCGCCAGCAGCCCCATGGTAAGCGGTTACAATGAGCAGTTCTTC. The variable domain in full, with the rest retrieved from reference TRBV5-1 and TRBJ2-1, is KAGVTQTPRYLIKTRGQQVTLSCSPISGHRSVSWYQQTPGQGLQFLFEYFSETQRNKGNFPGRFSGRQFSNSRSEMNVSTLELGDSALYLCASSPMVSGYNEQFFGPGTRLTVL.

This clone appeared a single time. V gene TRBV3-1 (or the pseudogene TRBV3-2) combines with J gene TRBJ2-1; 10 bases fit TRBD2. CDR1 and CDR2 (germline): LGHDT, YNNKEL (reference sequence). The J segment lost 2 bases and the V segment lost 4 bases, leaving 5 bases of the junction unmatched. This CDR3 comprises 16 residues. CDR3 loop: CASSRETSGPYNEQFF. The CDR3 coding sequence is TGTGCCAGCAGCCGTGAGACTAGCGGGCCCTACAATGAGCAGTTCTTC.

The rearrangement uses TRBV11-2 and TRBJ2-1, with 11 bases fitting TRBD2. The J segment lost 4 bases and the V segment lost 0 bases, leaving 5 bases of the junction unmatched. CDR3 size: 17 residues. Germline V CDR1 and CDR2: SGHAT, FQNNGV. The CDR3 DNA follows: TGTGCCAGCAGCTTAGAGTTCGGACTAGCGGGTTACAATGAGCAGTTCTTC. Residues: CASSLEFGLAGYNEQFF.

The CDR3, as DNA: TGCAGTGGTCCAGGTTCAGGCGGCTACACCTTC. This gives the protein CSGPGSGGYTF. The chain links TRBV20-1 to TRBJ1-2; D remains ambiguous. Trimming took 7 bases from V and 8 from J, leaving 14 bases between them. CDR3 length: 11 amino acids. Germline-derived CDR1 and CDR2 are DFQATT and SNEGSKA (reference sequence).

The rearrangement uses TRBV7-2 and TRBJ2-7; D is ambiguous. V lost 2 bases, J lost 8 bases, and 10 bases lay in between. The V gene's germline CDR1 is SGHTA and CDR2 FQGNSA. The CDR3 covers 12 residues. Here the CDR3 reads CASSLRLPKQYF. The CDR3 bases are TGTGCCAGCAGCTTACGCCTACCCAAGCAGTACTTC.

V gene TRBV29-1 combines with J gene TRBJ2-7, with 11 bases that match TRBD1. The CDR3 is 16 amino acids. V trimming: 4 bases; J trimming: 3 bases; junction bases outside the gene matches: 11. Germline lookup yields CDR1 SQVTM and CDR2 ANQGSEA. CDR3 DNA sequence: TGCAGCGTTGCCCCTTCTGGGACAGGGGGGAACTACGAGCAGTACTTC. Encoded protein: CSVAPSGTGGNYEQYF.

This chain links TRBV6-5 with TRBJ1-2, with TRBD1 identical over 9 bases. CDR1 is MNHEY, CDR2 SVGAGI, per germline. The CDR3 extends over 15 amino acids. V lost 5 bases and J lost 6; bases outside the gene matches: 10. The DNA for the CDR3 is TGTGCCAGCAGTACTCAGGACAGGGGATTTCATGGCTACACCTTC. Translated, it gives CASSTQDRGFHGYTF.

The rearrangement uses TRBV27 and TRBJ1-2, with D possibly TRBD1 on 5 matching bases. Germline CDR1 is MNHEY and CDR2 is SMNVEV (reference sequence). With 3 bases removed from V and 4 bases from J, the gap between germline ends came to 9 bases. CDR3 length equals 13 residues. CDR3 protein: CASSFADSYGYTF. The CDR3 DNA is TGTGCCAGCAGTTTCGCCGACAGCTATGGCTACACCTTC.

The chain links TRBV7-3 to TRBJ2-7; 7 bases map to TRBD2. This CDR3 contains 15 residues. V gave up 5 bases and J gave up 3 bases; unmatched junction bases: 10. The germline gives CDR1 SGHTA, CDR2 FQGTGA. CDR3 in DNA: TGTGCCAGCAGCCTAAGAGCGGGGCCGCTCTACGAGCAGTACTTC. It is translated as CASSLRAGPLYEQYF.

This clone was seen a few times. This rearrangement joins TRBV7-9 to TRBJ1-4; D remains ambiguous. Germline lookup yields CDR1 SEHNR and CDR2 FQNEAQ (reference sequence). This CDR3 is 18 amino acids long. The germline V and J ends were trimmed by 0 bases and 3 bases, with 17 bases remaining between them. The CDR3 is CASSLAEMARAANEKLFF. DNA of the CDR3: TGTGCCAGCAGCTTAGCGGAGATGGCGAGGGCGGCTAATGAAAAACTGTTTTTT.

The rearrangement joins TRBV5-5 to TRBJ1-1; tentatively, D is TRBD1 (5 bases). Germline V gene lookup returns CDR1 SGHKS and CDR2 YYEKEE (reference sequence). The CDR3 has 15 amino acids. The ends were cut back, 1 base at V and 4 bases at J, with 14 bases in the middle. The CDR3 loop reads CASSLFGTGVTEAFF. The DNA for the CDR3 is TGTGCCAGCAGCTTGTTCGGGACGGGGGTCACTGAAGCTTTCTTT. The variable domain in full, with the rest retrieved from reference TRBV5-5 and TRBJ1-1, is DAGVTQSPTHLIKTRGQQVTLRCSPISGHKSVSWYQQVLGQGPQFIFQYYEKEERGRGNFPDRFSARQFPNYSSELNVNALLLGDSALYLCASSLFGTGVTEAFFGQGTRLTVV.

This CDR3 is CASSHSTGQGNQPQHF. For the CDR3, the DNA is TGTGCCAGCAGCCATTCGACAGGGCAGGGCAATCAGCCCCAGCATTTT. This rearrangement joins TRBV4-2 to TRBJ1-5; 7 bases line up with TRBD1. The CDR3 loop spans 16 amino acids. V dropped 3 bases and J dropped 2; count of bases not matched to a gene: 7. Germline CDR1 and CDR2: LGHNA and YNFKEQ.